The entry below describes one T cell receptor (beta chain). Its antigen remains unknown. Per the germline V gene, CDR1 is MNHNY and CDR2 is SVGAGI (reference sequence). The CDR3 consists of 15 residues. V lost 6 bases, J lost 6 bases, and 14 bases stayed unmatched. The data were obtained in a study of STAT5B mutations in CD4+ large granular lymphocyte leukemia. Study results and limitations: CD4-sorted patient repertoires seemed more clonal than healthy CD4+ repertoires. TRBV06-family usage was enriched in top patient clones (8/27) versus controls (2/35).

Some clones are missing from TCRdb's copy, which holds only in-frame ones; the method was immunoSEQ multiplex PCR. The data show tens of thousands of clones, with over 70% seen just once and around 0.5% held by the top ten. The receptor was derived from a human donor in good health. Sequencing was carried out using CD4+ T cells from blood buffy coats. V usage is TRBV6-6 and J usage is TRBJ2-7; 7 bases are shared with TRBD1. The chain's CDR3 is CASSRPRQGRREQYF. DNA of the CDR3: TGTGCCAGCAGCCGGCCCCGACAGGGACGACGCGAGCAGTACTTC.